This T cell receptor beta chain was found in a study of blood T cells in healthy people across ages. Study observations and caveats: Calculation of diversity from one million T cells yielded estimates considered to be underestimates. Strong correlation linked observed beta diversity and percent naive T cells. A greater number of naive CD4+ cells and higher diversity distinguished long-lived donors from aged donors.

The use of a sample-barcoded 5' primer and a J-beta primer mix characterized a second PCR of roughly 6 to 12 cycles. TCRdb reanalysed the 5' RACE reads using MiXCR and keeps one entry per CDR3 protein. The sample has roughly 1.7 million distinct CDR3 sequences, roughly 30% seen once; the top ten hold around 11%. Each donor had approximately 10 milliliters of peripheral blood drawn. The CDR3 is made up of 17 amino acids. The trim removed 4 bases at V and 7 bases at J, leaving 7 bases unmatched. Germline assignment: CDR1 KGHDR and CDR2 SFDVKD. In this sample, this clonotype turned up a few times. Its antigen remains unknown.

Sequenced sample: blood. This chain connects TRBV24-1 to TRBJ2-1; the match to TRBD2 covers 15 bases. This clonotype originated in a woman in her thirties in good health. Here the CDR3 DNA reads TGTGCCACCAGTGACTCCGGACTAGCGGGAGGGTCGAATGAGCAGTTCTTC. Its protein product is CATSDSGLAGGSNEQFF.